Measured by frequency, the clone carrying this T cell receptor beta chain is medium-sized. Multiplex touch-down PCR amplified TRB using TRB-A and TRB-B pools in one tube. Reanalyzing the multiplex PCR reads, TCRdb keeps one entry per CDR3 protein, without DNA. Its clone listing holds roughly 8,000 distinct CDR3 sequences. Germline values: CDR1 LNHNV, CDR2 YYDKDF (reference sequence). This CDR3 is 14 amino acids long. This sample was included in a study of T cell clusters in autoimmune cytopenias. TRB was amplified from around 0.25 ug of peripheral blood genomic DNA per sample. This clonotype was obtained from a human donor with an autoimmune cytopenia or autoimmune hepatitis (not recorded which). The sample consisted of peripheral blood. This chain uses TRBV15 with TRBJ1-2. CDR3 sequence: CATSSDGGNYGYTF.